A single sample gave rise to the 20 T cell receptor beta chains below, sequenced in a study of spatial heterogeneity in lung cancer. A single record per CDR3 protein comes from TCRdb applying MiXCR to the 5' RACE reads. The sample has about 2,900 distinct CDR3 sequences; around an eighth are singletons. The time point is: sample taken at primary tumor resection. The study sequenced unsorted whole RNA from tumor, nontumor lung or frozen PBMC. The material sequenced was normal lung tissue next to the tumor, taken at surgery. Source of these receptors: a male donor with early-stage non-small cell lung cancer.

This clonotype was picked up many times. The chain combines TRBV12-3 or TRBV12-4 with TRBJ2-7, with no clear D. This CDR3 contains 13 residues. The ends were cut back, 0 bases at V and 2 bases at J, with 5 bases in the middle. CDR3 coding DNA: TGTGCCAGCAGTTTAGCACAAGCCTACGAGCAGTACTTC. Protein: CASSLAQAYEQYF.

In this sample, this clonotype is medium-sized. V gene TRBV10-3 combines with J gene TRBJ2-7; D possibly uses TRBD1 or TRBD2 (5 bases each). CDR3 size: 13 residues. CDR1 is ENHRY and CDR2 is SYGVKD in the germline V gene. V was shortened by 8 bases and J by 6 bases, with 17 bases between the two germline ends. CDR3 DNA: TGTGCCATCTGCCCGACTCTTGGGGGCGAGCAGTACTTC. It translates to CAICPTLGGEQYF.

This sequence joins TRBV28 and TRBJ2-5; D perhaps matches TRBD1 (6 bases). V lost 5 bases and J 9 bases, leaving 13 bases between the germline ends. Germline V lookup: CDR1 MDHEN, CDR2 SYDVKM. The CDR3 spans 12 residues. The CDR3 protein is CASSPTYRAQYF. In DNA, the CDR3 is TGTGCCAGCAGTCCTACCTACAGGGCCCAGTACTTC.

This clonotype was counted at least ten times. The chain recombines TRBV15 with TRBJ1-1; 9 bases are a match to TRBD1. The CDR3 is 15 amino acids. With 0 bases clipped from V and 8 bases from J, the junction kept 7 bases outside the gene matches. Looked up from germline, CDR1 is LNHNV and CDR2 is YYDKDF (reference sequence). In DNA, the CDR3 is TGTGCCACCAGCAGAGATGGGACAGGGTTGACCGAAGCTTTCTTT. Its translation is CATSRDGTGLTEAFF.

The chain has TRBV20-1 and TRBJ1-3, with TRBD1 identical over 9 bases. CDR3 length equals 17 residues. Trimming removed 7 bases from V and 0 bases from J; junction bases left unmatched: 13. CDR1 DFQATT and CDR2 SNEGSKA come from the germline V gene (reference sequence). As DNA, the CDR3 is TGCAGTGTCACGGGACAGGGTAGTGCCAACTCTGGAAACACCATATATTTT. Translating it yields CSVTGQGSANSGNTIYF.

This clonotype is labeled medium-sized. This sequence joins TRBV12-3 or TRBV12-4 and TRBJ1-2; perhaps TRBD1 as D (5 bases). The CDR3 is made up of 13 amino acids. V lost 6 bases and J lost 4, with 12 bases in between. The CDR3 reads CASSSGTVYGYTF. CDR3 DNA: TGTGCCAGCAGCTCCGGGACGGTCTATGGCTACACCTTC.

At least ten counts were recorded for this clonotype. The V call is TRBV15, the J call TRBJ2-7, with 12 bases fitting TRBD2. Trimming cost V 4 bases and J 5 bases; bases outside gene matches: 9. The CDR3 length is 16 residues. The germline CDR1 and CDR2 sequences are LNHNV and YYDKDF (reference sequence). Written as DNA, the CDR3 is TGTGCCACCAGCAATTTTCTAGCGGGAGGGTTCGACGAGCAGTACTTC. Residues: CATSNFLAGGFDEQYF.

The V gene is TRBV20-1, the J gene TRBJ2-7; D ambiguous. The V end was cut by 5 bases, the J end by 2 bases, with 10 bases between. CDR1 and CDR2 (germline): DFQATT, SNEGSKA (reference sequence). The CDR3 extends over 12 amino acids. The CDR3 DNA follows: TGCAGTGCTCGGACGTCTACCTACGAGCAGTACTTC. Translating it yields CSARTSTYEQYF.

By frequency in the sample, this clonotype is medium-sized. The chain recombines TRBV20-1 with TRBJ2-2, with D unclear. Germline-derived CDR1 and CDR2 are DFQATT and SNEGSKA (reference sequence). The CDR3 is 13 amino acids. V was trimmed by 5 bases and J by 7 bases, leaving 14 bases between them. The CDR3 nucleotides read TGCAGTGCTCCAGATGGGCGGCACGGGGAGCTGTTTTTT. This encodes CSAPDGRHGELFF.

This clonotype was counted between two and nine times. J is TRBJ1-6 and V is TRBV3-1, with D unresolved. V lost 0 bases to trimming and J lost 5 bases, with 8 bases between them. The germline gives CDR1 LGHDT, CDR2 YNNKEL (reference sequence). The CDR3 length is 15 residues. CDR3 nucleotides: TGTGCCAGCAGCCAAGATTCGGGTAATAATTCACCCCTCCACTTT. Its translation is CASSQDSGNNSPLHF.

This clonotype is classed as medium-sized. The chain uses TRBV29-1 and TRBJ2-1, with 10 bases that match TRBD2. The CDR3 is 15 residues long. After removal of 5 bases from V and 0 bases from J, the junction contained 4 bases not matched to a gene. Germline V gene lookup returns CDR1 SQVTM and CDR2 ANQGSEA. The DNA of the CDR3 is TGCAGCGTTTCTAGCGGGAGTTCCTCCTACAATGAGCAGTTCTTC. Residues: CSVSSGSSSYNEQFF.

Relative to its sample, this clonotype is medium-sized. This chain connects TRBV5-1 to TRBJ2-1, with TRBD2 matching over 7 bases. The CDR3 runs to 13 residues. The germline CDR1 and CDR2 sequences are SGHRS and YFSETQ. Unmatched junction bases numbered 7, after V lost 1 base and J lost 12 bases. The CDR3: CASSLNGRERQFF. The CDR3 nucleotides read TGCGCCAGCAGCTTGAATGGGCGGGAGAGGCAGTTCTTC.

This clonotype was seen ten or more times. The chain joins TRBV19 to TRBJ1-3; TRBD1 aligns across 10 bases. The CDR3 is 15 residues long. CDR1 and CDR2 (germline): LNHDA, SQIVND (reference sequence). V trimming: 6 bases; J trimming: 4 bases; junction bases outside the gene matches: 6. This CDR3 reads CASRKGQGNGNTIYF. In nucleotides, the CDR3 is TGTGCCAGTAGGAAGGGACAGGGGAACGGAAACACCATATATTTT.

This clonotype showed up many times. The chain is built from TRBV5-6 and TRBJ2-1, with D possibly matching TRBD2 (5 bases). Trimming removed 4 bases at V and 2 bases at J, with 13 bases between. CDR3 size: 15 residues. In germline, CDR1 is SGHDT, CDR2 YYEEEE. CDR3 bases: TGTGCCAGCAGCGAAAGCGGACTGGCCTACAATGAGCAGTTCTTC. Translating it yields CASSESGLAYNEQFF.

Within the sample, this clonotype is medium-sized (0.01 to 0.1%). The J gene is TRBJ2-1, the V gene TRBV29-1; no firm D call. Trimming removed 3 bases from V and 3 bases from J, with 12 bases in between. From germline, CDR1 is SQVTM and CDR2 ANQGSEA. This CDR3 is built from 14 residues. Here the CDR3 DNA reads TGCAGCGTTGAGGCTACAACAGTCTACAATGAGCAGTTCTTC. Amino acids: CSVEATTVYNEQFF.

This rearrangement joins TRBV7-2 to TRBJ2-3; tentatively, D is TRBD2 (6 bases). Trimming left V 0 bases short and J 2 bases short, with 18 bases between. Germline-derived CDR1 and CDR2 are SGHTA and FQGNSA. This CDR3 has 18 amino acids. This CDR3 reads CASSLARSGRGITDTQYF. For the CDR3, the DNA is TGTGCCAGCAGCTTAGCGAGAAGCGGACGGGGGATCACAGATACGCAGTATTTT.

In its sample, this clonotype is large (0.1 to 1%). The gene calls are TRBV27 and TRBJ2-7; D is unclear. The ends were cut back, 2 bases at V and 5 bases at J, with 13 bases in the middle. In germline, CDR1 is MNHEY, CDR2 SMNVEV (reference sequence). CDR3 length: 14 amino acids. The CDR3 region has the DNA TGTGCCAGCAGTTTAGGAGCCCCACTAAACGAGCAGTACTTC. Its translation: CASSLGAPLNEQYF.

This clonotype was detected many times. This chain joins TRBV5-1 and TRBJ2-3; D might be TRBD1 (6 bases). Per germline, CDR1 SGHRS and CDR2 YFSETQ. The CDR3 has 18 residues. Trimming shortened V by 2 bases and J by 6 bases, and 25 bases separated the two germline ends. This chain's CDR3 is CASSFPSTTGSLLDTQYF. In DNA, the CDR3 is TGCGCCAGCAGCTTTCCTTCTACTACAGGGTCACTGTTGGATACGCAGTATTTT.

This clonotype ranks as medium-sized. The chain is built from TRBV11-2 and TRBJ2-1; possibly TRBD1 or TRBD2 for D (6 bases each). The V end lost 5 bases, the J end lost 3 bases, and 14 bases lay between the germline ends. The CDR3 runs to 15 residues. Germline V gene data show CDR1 as SGHAT and CDR2 as FQNNGV. CDR3: CASSKEGGYYNEQFF. The CDR3, as DNA: TGTGCCAGCAGCAAAGAGGGGGGATACTACAATGAGCAGTTCTTC. The whole variable domain, remainder taken from reference TRBV11-2 and TRBJ2-1, is EAGVAQSPRYKIIEKRQSVAFWCNPISGHATLYWYQQILGQGPKLLIQFQNNGVVDDSQLPKDRFSAERLKGVDSTLKIQPAKLEDSAVYLCASSKEGGYYNEQFFGPGTRLTVL.

This clonotype is categorized as medium-sized. The chain is built from TRBV5-1 and TRBJ2-6; D not certain. V was trimmed by 2 bases and J by 0 bases, leaving 6 bases between them. The CDR3 length is 15 residues. Germline V gene lookup returns CDR1 SGHRS and CDR2 YFSETQ. The CDR3 here is CASSFVSSGANVLTF. The CDR3 nucleotides read TGCGCCAGCAGCTTCGTCAGCTCTGGGGCCAACGTCCTGACTTTC.